This T cell receptor beta chain was identified in a study of graft-versus-host responses after intestinal transplantation. Study details: Recipients had transplants, and these were multivisceral, liver-intestinal, or isolated intestinal. The study, taken as a whole, reports: The authors found GvH clones in recipient marrow, some appearing first in ileum or blood. Patients who carried graft-donor T cell macrochimerism also had high graft-versus-host to host-versus-graft clonal ratios in their allografts.

Comments on this clone: Its antigen is unidentified.

Clones were read by immunoSEQ multiplex PCR, and TCRdb kept only the in-frame ones, dropping some. The sample shows about 88,000 clones, around nine tenths of them seen only once. Here the sequenced sample was unstimulated CD4+ T cells sorted from spleen or lymph node cells, taken before intestinal transplant. This clonotype was sampled from a human donor who received an intestinal transplant.

The CDR3 is CASTLLASGKNIQYF. CDR3 bases: TGTGCCAGCACTTTACTAGCGTCCGGCAAAAACATTCAGTACTTC. The chain combines TRBV2 with TRBJ2-4; 7 bases are shared with TRBD2. The CDR3 loop spans 15 amino acids. V was pared by 7 bases and J by 3 bases, with 9 bases of the junction left unmatched. The germline V gene has CDR1 SNHLY and CDR2 FYNNEI.